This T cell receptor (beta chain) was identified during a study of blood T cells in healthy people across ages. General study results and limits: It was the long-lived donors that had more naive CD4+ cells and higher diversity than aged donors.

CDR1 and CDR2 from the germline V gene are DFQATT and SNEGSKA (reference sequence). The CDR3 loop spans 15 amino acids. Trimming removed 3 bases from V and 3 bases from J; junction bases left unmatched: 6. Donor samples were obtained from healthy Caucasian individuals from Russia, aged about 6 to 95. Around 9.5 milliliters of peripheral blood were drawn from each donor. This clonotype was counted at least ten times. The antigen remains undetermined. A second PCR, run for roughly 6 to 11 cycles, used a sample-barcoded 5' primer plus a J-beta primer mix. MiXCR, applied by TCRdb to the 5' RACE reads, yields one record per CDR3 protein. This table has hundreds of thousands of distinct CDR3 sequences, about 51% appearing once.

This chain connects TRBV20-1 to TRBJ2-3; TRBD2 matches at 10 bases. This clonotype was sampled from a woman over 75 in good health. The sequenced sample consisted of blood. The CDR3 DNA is TGCAGTGCTAGTAGAGCGGGGGGGGCAACAGATACGCAGTATTTT. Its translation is CSASRAGGATDTQYF.